A selection of T cell receptor beta chains follows, all from one sample in a study of CD4 T cells in relation to SARS-CoV-2 and coronaviruses. The repertoire was sequenced with immunoSEQ multiplex PCR; TCRdb's copy has only in-frame clones and lacks some. The data hold some 68,000 clones, with approximately 93% observed a single time. The sequenced sample was naive CD4+ T cells from PBMCs. The receptors here all came from a human donor in good health. CDR3s include the opening cysteine and the closing phenylalanine or tryptophan. Each record gives: D gene, clone size, V gene, CDR3 length, J gene, CDR3 protein, CDR3 DNA. The D gene is left open where the match is weak. Some rows mark clone size as missing; the rest say once, few, many or name a class of expanded clone.

-	-	TRBV6-2/TRBV6-3	15	TRBJ2-2	CASSRSGGGDGELFF	TGTGCCAGCAGTCGGTCCGGGGGCGGTGACGGGGAGCTGTTTTTT
TRBD1	-	TRBV5-1	13	TRBJ2-5	CASSLVPTGDQYF	TGCGCCAGCAGCTTGGTACCTACAGGGGACCAGTACTTC
TRBD1	-	TRBV3-1/TRBV3-2	14	TRBJ1-2	CASSHGQGDYGYTF	TGTGCCAGCAGCCATGGACAGGGGGACTATGGCTACACCTTC
TRBD1	-	TRBV29-1	15	TRBJ2-7	CSVEKDRGFPNEQYF	TGCAGCGTTGAAAAGGACAGGGGGTTCCCTAACGAGCAGTACTTC
-	-	TRBV5-1	12	TRBJ2-3	CASSLRGETQYF	TGCGCCAGCAGCTTGAGGGGGGAAACGCAGTATTTT
-	-	TRBV19	14	TRBJ2-2	CASSMGHLRGELFF	TGTGCCAGTAGTATGGGACATCTCAGGGGGGAGCTGTTTTTT
TRBD1	-	TRBV29-1	11	TRBJ1-2	CSVDLQGGYTF	TGCAGCGTTGACCTACAGGGGGGCTACACCTTC
TRBD1	-	TRBV7-2	13	TRBJ1-2	CASSVGQGTGYTF	TGTGCCAGCAGCGTGGGACAGGGCACTGGCTACACCTTC
-	-	TRBV21-1	13	TRBJ2-2	CASLRQGAGELFF	TGTGCCAGCCTGAGACAGGGCGCCGGGGAGCTGTTTTTT
-	once	TRBV15	16	TRBJ2-3	CATSRAGSRATDTQYF	TGTGCCACCAGCAGAGCTGGGAGCAGGGCCACAGATACGCAGTATTTT
-	-	TRBV5-1	15	TRBJ2-1	CASSLVGTQGEEQFF	TGCGCCAGCAGCTTGGTGGGGACACAAGGAGAGGAGCAGTTCTTC
-	once	TRBV7-9	15	TRBJ1-1	CASSATGSANTETFF	TGTGCCAGCAGCGCAACAGGATCCGCTAACACTGAAACTTTCTTT
-	-	TRBV18	15	TRBJ2-1	CASSPDRSSYNEQFF	TGTGCCAGCTCACCAGACAGGAGCTCCTACAATGAGCAGTTCTTC
TRBD2	-	TRBV24-1	13	TRBJ2-5	CATRRGTGETQYF	TGTGCCACCAGGCGGGGGACTGGTGAGACCCAGTACTTC
-	-	TRBV4-1	15	TRBJ1-5	CASSLSDSSNQPQHF	TGCGCCAGCAGCCTCTCTGACAGTAGCAATCAGCCCCAGCATTTT
-	-	TRBV29-1	15	TRBJ2-1	CSADPGPLGYNEQFF	TGCAGCGCGGATCCCGGGCCCCTCGGCTACAATGAGCAGTTCTTC
-	-	TRBV2	13	TRBJ1-5	CASHSETNQPQHF	TGTGCCAGCCACTCCGAAACCAATCAGCCCCAGCATTTT
TRBD1	-	TRBV6-5	14	TRBJ2-5	CASSRDRDQETQYF	TGTGCCAGCAGCCGGGACAGGGACCAAGAGACCCAGTACTTC